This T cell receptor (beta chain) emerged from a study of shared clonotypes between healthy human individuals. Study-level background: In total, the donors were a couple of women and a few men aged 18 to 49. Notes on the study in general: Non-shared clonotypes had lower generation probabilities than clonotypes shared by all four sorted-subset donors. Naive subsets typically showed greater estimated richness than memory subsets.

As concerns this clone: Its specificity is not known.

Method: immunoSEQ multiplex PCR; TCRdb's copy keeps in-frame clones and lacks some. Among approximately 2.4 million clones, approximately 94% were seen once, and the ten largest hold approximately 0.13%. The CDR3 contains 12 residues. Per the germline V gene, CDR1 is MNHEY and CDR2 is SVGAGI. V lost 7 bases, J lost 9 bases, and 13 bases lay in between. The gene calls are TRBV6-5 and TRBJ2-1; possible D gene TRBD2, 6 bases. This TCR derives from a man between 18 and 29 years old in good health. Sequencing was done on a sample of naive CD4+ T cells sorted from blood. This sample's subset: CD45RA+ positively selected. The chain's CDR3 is CASKGGGGEQFF. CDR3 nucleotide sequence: TGTGCCAGCAAGGGAGGTGGGGGTGAGCAGTTCTTC.